Each of the 22 T cell receptor beta chains below was sequenced from the same sample in a study of control samples from healthy donors and cancer patients. Assay used: immunoSEQ multiplex PCR; TCRdb lists only in-frame clones, some missing. This table holds about 89,000 clones, around nine tenths found once. The specimen sequenced was blood. The source is a man aged 25 to 40 in good health.

The chain has TRBV5-1 and TRBJ2-2; 11 nucleotides match TRBD2. V trimming: 7 bases; J trimming: 1 base; junction bases outside the gene matches: 0. This CDR3 contains 14 residues. Germline V gene data show CDR1 as SGHRS and CDR2 as YFSETQ. In DNA, the CDR3 is TGCGCCAGCGGGACTAGCGGGAACACCGGGGAGCTGTTTTTT. It specifies CASGTSGNTGELFF.

This rearrangement joins TRBV9 to TRBJ2-3, with a weak D call TRBD2 (5 bases). V was cut by 0 bases and J by 5 bases, with 7 bases left in between. The germline V gene encodes CDR1 SGDLS and CDR2 YYNGEE. The CDR3 loop spans 13 amino acids. CDR3 DNA: TGTGCCAGCAGCGTAGGGGGAGTAGATACGCAGTATTTT. Protein sequence: CASSVGGVDTQYF.

The rearrangement uses TRBV3-1 (or the pseudogene TRBV3-2) and TRBJ1-4, with D unclear. The CDR3 runs to 16 residues. The V end lost 4 bases, the J end lost 7 bases, and 19 bases lay between the germline ends. Germline assignment: CDR1 LGHDT and CDR2 YNNKEL (reference sequence). The CDR3 bases are TGTGCCAGCAGCCTCACACCGGGATTCTGGGGTGAAAAACTGTTTTTT. It codes for CASSLTPGFWGEKLFF.

This clone has a single count. The rearrangement joins TRBV5-4 to TRBJ1-4; 7 bases line up with TRBD1. With 0 bases clipped from V and 2 bases from J, the junction kept 1 base outside the gene matches. CDR1 and CDR2 (germline): SGHNT, YYREEE (reference sequence). CDR3 length: 15 amino acids. Here the CDR3 DNA reads TGTGCCAGCAGCTTGGGAGGGGGCACTAATGAAAAACTGTTTTTT. It translates to CASSLGGGTNEKLFF.

CDR3: CASSLGGGGSYNEQFF. DNA for the CDR3: TGTGCCAGCAGCTTAGGCGGGGGGGGATCCTACAATGAGCAGTTCTTC. The chain combines TRBV5-4 with TRBJ2-1, with 9 bases fitting TRBD2. V shed 2 bases, J shed 1 base, and the junction held 4 bases outside the gene matches. The CDR3 sequence is 16 residues long. The V gene's germline CDR1 is SGHNT and CDR2 YYREEE (reference sequence).

The chain joins TRBV7-8 to TRBJ2-7; D may correspond to TRBD1 or TRBD2 (5 bases each). This CDR3 contains 13 residues. CDR1 is SGHVS, CDR2 FQNEAQ, per germline. The V end lost 5 bases, the J end lost 7 bases, and 15 bases lay between the germline ends. CDR3 bases: TGTGCCAGCAGCGACCACCGGGGCTTTGAGCAGTACTTC. It codes for CASSDHRGFEQYF.

V gene TRBV9 combines with J gene TRBJ2-5; 11 bases are shared with TRBD1. J gave up 5 bases and V 3 bases, and 15 bases lay outside the gene matches. Germline CDR1 reads SGDLS; CDR2 reads YYNGEE. The CDR3 runs 18 residues. The CDR3 bases are TGTGCCAGCAGCGAAGAGGCCGGGACAGGGGGTACGACCGAGACCCAGTACTTC. Translation: CASSEEAGTGGTTETQYF.

This clone has just one count. The chain joins TRBV6-5 to TRBJ2-7; D may be TRBD2 (6 bases). CDR1 is MNHEY, CDR2 SVGAGI, per germline. The CDR3 totals 13 residues. V lost 6 bases, J lost 5 bases, and 14 bases lay in between. CDR3 sequence: CASSLARGNEQYV. In DNA, the CDR3 is TGTGCCAGCAGCTTGGCGCGGGGTAACGAGCAGTACGTC.

For the CDR3, the DNA is TGTGCCAGCAGCTTGTTTACGGGACTAGTGACGCCAGATACGCAGTATTTT. Its protein is CASSLFTGLVTPDTQYF. The genes are TRBV5-5 and TRBJ2-3, with TRBD2 matching over 8 bases. Trimming took 1 base from V and 4 from J; bases not matched to a gene: 11. The CDR3 consists of 17 residues. CDR1 and CDR2 (germline): SGHKS, YYEKEE (reference sequence).

The V gene is TRBV4-1, the J gene TRBJ2-3, with 9 nucleotides matching TRBD2. This CDR3 has 17 amino acids. Germline CDR1 is MGHRA and CDR2 is YSYEKL. The V and J ends lost 1 base and 4 bases, in that order; junction bases with no gene match: 9. Written as DNA, the CDR3 is TGCGCCAGCAGCCAAGTCGGCGGGGGGGCTCGGGCAGATACGCAGTATTTT. Translating gives CASSQVGGGARADTQYF.

The rearrangement uses TRBV24-1 and TRBJ2-7; 7 bases map to TRBD1. V shed 4 bases, J shed 7 bases, and the junction held 9 bases outside the gene matches. Per the germline V gene, CDR1 is KGHDR and CDR2 is SFDVKD. The CDR3 length is 14 residues. The CDR3 DNA is TGTGCCACCAGTGAAAACACAGGGGTTGGGGAGCAGTACGTC. Its translation is CATSENTGVGEQYV.

The V call is TRBV5-4, the J call TRBJ1-1, with D perhaps TRBD1 (6 bases). The germline CDR1 and CDR2 sequences are SGHNT and YYREEE (reference sequence). The CDR3 runs 14 residues. Trimming stripped 2 bases from V and 6 bases from J, with 14 bases between. CDR3 protein: CASSLLGDTSEAFF. CDR3 bases: TGTGCCAGCAGCTTATTAGGGGACACCTCTGAAGCTTTCTTT.

V and J are TRBV12-3 or TRBV12-4 and TRBJ1-3; D gene ambiguous. Trimming took 3 bases from V and 5 from J, leaving 5 bases between them. CDR3 size: 12 residues. The CDR3 spells CASSFSRNTIYF. The CDR3 region has the DNA TGTGCCAGCAGTTTTAGTAGAAACACCATATATTTT.

With regard to this clone: This specimen includes other DNA sequences encoding the same CDR3. The chain recombines TRBV5-1 with TRBJ1-2; 12 bases line up with TRBD1. V gave up 0 bases and J gave up 8 bases; unmatched junction bases: 5. The germline CDR1 and CDR2 sequences are SGHRS and YFSETQ. This CDR3 has 15 amino acids. The chain's CDR3 is CASSLEGQGAGGYTF. For the CDR3, the DNA is TGCGCCAGCAGCTTGGAGGGACAGGGGGCGGGCGGCTACACCTTC.

CDR3 bases: TGTGCCAGCAGTTACAAGGGTAAGGAGTTCTTC. Protein: CASSYKGKEFF. V gene TRBV6-5 combines with J gene TRBJ2-1; D is unresolved. The CDR3 spans 11 residues. The V end lost 2 bases, the J end lost 14 bases, and 10 bases lay between the germline ends. Looked up from germline, CDR1 is MNHEY and CDR2 is SVGAGI.

The chain couples TRBV18 to TRBJ1-1; D perhaps matches TRBD1 (5 bases). CDR1 KGHSH and CDR2 LQKENI come from the germline V gene. V gave up 6 bases and J gave up 1 base, with 12 bases separating them. The CDR3 covers 14 residues. CDR3 sequence: CASSTGATNTEAFF. In nucleotides, the CDR3 is TGTGCCAGCTCCACCGGGGCGACGAACACTGAAGCTTTCTTT.

As regards this clone: Other nucleotide sequences in the sample specify the same CDR3. Here the CDR3 reads CASRLTVTGELFF. In nucleotides, the CDR3 is TGTGCCAGCAGACTGACAGTAACCGGGGAGCTGTTTTTT. The gene calls are TRBV6-5 and TRBJ2-2; tentatively, D is TRBD1 (5 bases). V lost 6 bases, J lost 5 bases, and 10 bases lay in between. Looked up from germline, CDR1 is MNHEY and CDR2 is SVGAGI. CDR3 size: 13 residues.

J is TRBJ1-6 and V is TRBV6-5; D is perhaps TRBD1 (6 bases). CDR1 and CDR2 from the germline V gene are MNHEY and SVGAGI. Trimming took off 0 bases at V and 10 bases at J, with 13 bases between the two ends. This CDR3 region has 15 residues. The CDR3 DNA follows: TGTGCCAGCAGTTACTCAAAGGGGGTCAGCTCACCCCTCCACTTT. It encodes CASSYSKGVSSPLHF.

This sequence joins TRBV4-2 and TRBJ2-1, with 10 bases lining up with TRBD2. Germline CDR1 reads LGHNA; CDR2 reads YNFKEQ. The CDR3 has 16 residues. V lost 0 bases to trimming and J lost 12 bases; unmatched junction nucleotides: 11. The CDR3 is CASSQDSWTSGSGQFF. The DNA of the CDR3 is TGTGCCAGCAGCCAAGATTCTTGGACTAGCGGATCTGGGCAGTTCTTC.

The J gene is TRBJ2-5, the V gene TRBV7-2; 7 nucleotides match TRBD2. Germline V gene sequence: CDR1 SGHTA, CDR2 FQGNSA. The ends lost 1 base at V and 0 bases at J; junction bases unmatched: 5. CDR3 size: 16 residues. In DNA, the CDR3 is TGTGCCAGCAGCTTAGACGGGGGGACCTACCAAGAGACCCAGTACTTC. Its translation is CASSLDGGTYQETQYF.

The chain links TRBV5-4 to TRBJ2-4; 8 bases are a match to TRBD1. Germline loops: CDR1 SGHNT, CDR2 YYREEE (reference sequence). This CDR3 has 17 amino acids. J lost 3 bases, V lost 4 bases, and 12 bases had no gene match. The CDR3: CASSKASGGLGKNIQYF. CDR3 sequence (DNA): TGTGCCAGCAGCAAAGCTTCAGGGGGCCTAGGCAAAAACATTCAGTACTTC.

The chain uses TRBV5-6 and TRBJ1-4; 10 bases are shared with TRBD1. The CDR3 has 16 amino acids. V shed 4 bases and J 4 bases; nucleotides not matched to a gene: 7. CDR1 and CDR2 from the germline V gene are SGHDT and YYEEEE. The CDR3 nucleotides read TGTGCCAGCAGCGGGGTCCGGGACAGGGGTAATGAAAAACTGTTTTTT. It is translated as CASSGVRDRGNEKLFF.